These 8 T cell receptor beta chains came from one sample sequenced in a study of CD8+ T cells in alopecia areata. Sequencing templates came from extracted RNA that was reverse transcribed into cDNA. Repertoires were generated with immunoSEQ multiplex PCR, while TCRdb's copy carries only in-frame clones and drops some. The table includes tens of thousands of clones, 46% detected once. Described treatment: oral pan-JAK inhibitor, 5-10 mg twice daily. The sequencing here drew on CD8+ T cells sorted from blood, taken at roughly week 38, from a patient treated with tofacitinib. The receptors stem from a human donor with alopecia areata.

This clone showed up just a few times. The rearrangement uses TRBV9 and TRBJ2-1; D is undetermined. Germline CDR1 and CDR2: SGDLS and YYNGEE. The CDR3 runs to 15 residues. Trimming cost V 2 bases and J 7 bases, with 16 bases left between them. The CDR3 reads CASSVDGQSVNEQFF. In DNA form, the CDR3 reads TGTGCCAGCAGCGTCGATGGTCAGTCCGTGAATGAGCAGTTCTTC.

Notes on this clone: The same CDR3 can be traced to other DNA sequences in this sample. CDR3 loop: CASSLGGSYNEQFF. The DNA of the CDR3 is TGTGCCAGCAGTTTAGGGGGCAGTTACAATGAGCAGTTCTTC. The chain carries TRBV27 and TRBJ2-1, with D perhaps TRBD1 (6 bases). Germline assignment: CDR1 MNHEY and CDR2 SMNVEV (reference sequence). This CDR3 has 14 amino acids. The V gene lost 2 bases and the J gene lost 4 bases, with 9 bases spanning the gap.

The CDR3 DNA sequence: TGCGCCAGCAGCCAAGATTCATGGGGCTACACTGAAGCTTTCTTT. Protein product: CASSQDSWGYTEAFF. The chain joins TRBV4-1 to TRBJ1-1; D might be TRBD1 (5 bases). The CDR3 has 15 residues. Germline V gives CDR1 MGHRA, CDR2 YSYEKL. Trimming took off 0 bases at V and 3 bases at J, with 11 bases between the two ends.

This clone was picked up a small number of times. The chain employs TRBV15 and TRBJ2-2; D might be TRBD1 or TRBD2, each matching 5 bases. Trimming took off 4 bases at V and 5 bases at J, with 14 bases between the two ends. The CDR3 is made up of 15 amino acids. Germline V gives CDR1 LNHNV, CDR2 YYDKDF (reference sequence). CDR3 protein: CATSIGASGTGELFF. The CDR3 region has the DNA TGTGCCACCAGCATTGGGGCTTCGGGGACCGGGGAGCTGTTTTTT. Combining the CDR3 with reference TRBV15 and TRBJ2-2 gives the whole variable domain DAMVIQNPRYQVTQFGKPVTLSCSQTLNHNVMYWYQQKSSQAPKLLFHYYDKDFNNEADTPDNFQSRRPNTSFCFLDIRSPGLGDTAMYLCATSIGASGTGELFFGEGSRLTVL.

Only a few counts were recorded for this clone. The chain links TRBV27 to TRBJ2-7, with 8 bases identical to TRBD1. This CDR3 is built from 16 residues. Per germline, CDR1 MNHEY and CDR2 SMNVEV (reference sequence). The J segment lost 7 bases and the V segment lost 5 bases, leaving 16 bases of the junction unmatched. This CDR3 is CASSPRARGPVWEQYF. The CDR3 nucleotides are TGTGCCAGCAGTCCCCGAGCCAGGGGGCCCGTATGGGAGCAGTACTTC.

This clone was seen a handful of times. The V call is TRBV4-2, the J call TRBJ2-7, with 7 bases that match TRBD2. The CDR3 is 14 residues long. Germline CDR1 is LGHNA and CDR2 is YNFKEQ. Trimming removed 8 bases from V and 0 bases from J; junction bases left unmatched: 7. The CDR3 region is CASGEGQSSYEQYF. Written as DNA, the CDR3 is TGTGCCAGCGGGGAGGGTCAAAGCTCCTACGAGCAGTACTTC.

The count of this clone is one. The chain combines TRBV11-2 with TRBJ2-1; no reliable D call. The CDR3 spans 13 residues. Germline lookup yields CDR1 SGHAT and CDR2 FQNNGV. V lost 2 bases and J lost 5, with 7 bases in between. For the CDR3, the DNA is TGTGCCAGCAGCTTAATAACTAACAATGAGCAGTTCTTC. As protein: CASSLITNNEQFF. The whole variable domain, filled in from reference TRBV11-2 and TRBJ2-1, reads EAGVAQSPRYKIIEKRQSVAFWCNPISGHATLYWYQQILGQGPKLLIQFQNNGVVDDSQLPKDRFSAERLKGVDSTLKIQPAKLEDSAVYLCASSLITNNEQFFGPGTRLTVL.

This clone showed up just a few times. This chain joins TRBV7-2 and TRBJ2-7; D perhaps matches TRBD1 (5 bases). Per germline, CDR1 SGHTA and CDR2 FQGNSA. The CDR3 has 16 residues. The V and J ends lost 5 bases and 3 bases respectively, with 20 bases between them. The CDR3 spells CASSQSRVGKLYEQYF. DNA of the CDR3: TGTGCCAGCAGCCAATCCAGGGTCGGAAAGCTCTACGAGCAGTACTTC.